This T cell receptor (beta chain) comes out of a study of cytomegalovirus exposure and HLA in healthy donors (dated by TCRdb to 2016 to 2017). Notes on the research overall: According to an earlier analysis of around 600 of the donors, about 179 million T cells yielded roughly 100 million unique TCR beta sequences and approximately 280 Gb of sequence data. The study aimed to test whether signatures of past pathogen exposure could be identified by cataloging public T cell receptors. Alongside the repertoire data, information on donor age, sex, ethnicity and CMV serostatus was compiled. The later analysis used no new phenotypic data to find candidate immune exposures, relying instead on TCR beta sequences and their occurrence across donors. The number of typed donors differed by locus: about 620-640 for A, B, C, DRB1 and DQB1; approximately 540 for DQA1; 600 to 610 for DPA1; and 450 to 480 for DPB1. To decide whether each TCR beta V gene segment behaved as functional or pseudogenic, an earlier analysis of 587 of the donors relied on high-throughput TCR beta sequencing. Genome-wide SNP genotypes for about three fifths of the 666 donors were used in a later genetic analysis, which treated that subset as a discovery cohort. An early release that covered about 600 HLA-typed donors contained about 300 gigabases of sequencing data and around 85 million unique TCR sequences. Class I and class II HLA loci were covered by the typing at four-digit resolution. Of the roughly 400 genotyped donors, 81% were placed in the genetic ancestry cluster associated with self-reported Caucasian donors. Roughly 5 DR-DQ haplotypes were handled as single units for association and clustering because linkage in the cohort was strong. Besides the first cohort of more than 650 subjects, a separate validation cohort made up of 120 different subjects was used. All discovery cohort repertoires had been generated on a single sequencing platform. Across 300 to 500 genotyped donors of the cohort, an average of about 250,000 unique TCR beta nucleotide sequences per donor were sequenced, and approximately 17% of those sequences were non-productive. The study used immunosequencing to profile the T cell repertoires of approximately 640 subjects and linked those repertoires to cytomegalovirus serostatus. A later analysis re-examined previously published TCR beta repertoires from around 670 donors and added high-resolution HLA genotyping to investigate patterns of TCR occurrence. High-throughput TCR immunosequencing, statistical association of individual TCRs with disease status, and machine learning were combined to predict cytomegalovirus infection status.

In total, roughly 710 healthy bone marrow donors made up the cohort. At the time of sampling, every cohort member was nominally healthy, though immune exposures that went unrecorded were likely present. The donor was CMV seronegative and was included in the group of a few hundred seronegative cohort members. Each donor provided a peripheral blood sample, and peripheral blood mononuclear cells were used for TCR beta sequencing. The Qiagen DNeasy Blood Extraction Kit was used to extract genomic DNA from the blood cell samples. Its CDR3 holds 17 amino acids, cysteine through phenylalanine. Only CDR3 DNA remains: 51 bases, in frame from the first base. The germline V gene provides CDR1 SGHRS and CDR2 YFSETQ. V gives up 5 bases and J gives up 2 bases, and the segment between their germline ends measures 20 bases. Library prep was done by the immunoSEQ multiplex PCR assay. A mixture of 60 forward primers for TCR Vbeta segments and 13 reverse primers for TCR Jbeta segments was used in the multiplex PCR. The CDR3 region of rearranged TCR beta genes was amplified from genomic DNA by a multiplex PCR assay. On the Illumina HiSeq System, the amplified TCR beta libraries were sequenced as 87-base-pair reads. Per the source publication's procedure: A later analysis counted some 74 million unique TCR beta chains across the 550 to 700 repertoires, and roughly 10 million of these chains were shared by at least two donors. Raw reads were error-corrected and collapsed into unique sequences by a nearest-neighbor algorithm in which closely related sequences were merged to remove PCR and sequencing errors. V, D and J gene segments were assigned by aligning CDR3 sequences to IMGT reference sequences. Each retained sequence needed at least a six-nucleotide match to both a V gene segment and a J gene segment. Rearrangements were called productive when the CDR3 lacked stop codons and stayed in frame with V and J; all others were non-productive. Following IMGT convention, CDR3 was defined as the stretch from the second conserved V-encoded cysteine up to the conserved J-encoded phenylalanine. In an earlier analysis of roughly 580 of the donors, sequences lacking an unambiguous match to a single V gene segment were excluded. An earlier analysis of fewer than 750 of the donors classified V segments as functional when productive rearrangements were above 56.7% and as segregating when the standard deviation between donors was above 5%. A statistical classification framework was developed to diagnose cytomegalovirus status using the catalog of TCR beta chain sequences. In a later analysis, TCR nucleotide sequences were compared against IMGT/GENE-DB human TR gene sequences so that V and J genes could be assigned. A later analysis assigned CDR3 sequences and most-parsimonious VDJ recombination scenarios with the TCRdist pipeline. In a later analysis, each TCR beta chain was defined by its CDR3 amino acid sequence together with its V-gene family, and reads without a unique V-gene family were excluded. A later analysis removed 592 highly shared, low-generation-probability nucleotide sequences to deal with suspected cross-contamination and a sequencing artifact. In a later analysis, a clonal expansion index for each public chain was calculated from normalized within-repertoire ranks of inferred template counts. In a later analysis, generation probabilities were computed with a VDJ recombination model fitted to out-of-frame rearrangements, and the resulting probabilities were checked against IGoR. Hypergeometric tests were used in a later analysis to score TCR-TCR, TCR-HLA and TCR-CMV co-occurrence, with a repertoire-size bias correction applied to the TCR pairs. In a later analysis, false discovery rates were estimated by permuting HLA or CMV assignments 20 times. In a later analysis, co-occurring TCRs were grouped with DBSCAN, and TCRdist sequence similarity was added when clustering was performed within HLA-allele-positive subsets. For co-occurrence clustering, repertoires with fewer than 30,000 or more than 120,000 public chains were excluded, along with about five repertoires with anomalous nucleotide sharing. TCRdb retrieved this table from immuneACCESS and kept in-frame rearrangements only. Not all clones are present; in checked studies, unresolved V genes account for under half, and no reason is known for the remainder. The DNA gave D and trimming, while V, J and clone size come from that table. The sample records roughly 120,000 clones, over 75% of which are singletons. The ten biggest clones cover 1.5% to 2% of the sample.

This clone was seen a single time. The antigen it recognizes is unknown. No base qualities exist here, and no much larger clone lies one base off it. The full study reports these points: Correlated functional status among segregating V segments might reflect linkage disequilibrium, but an unknown experimental factor could not be ruled out. According to the authors, the approach could potentially be generalized to other disease states and immunological phenotypes. Because some donors lacked HLA typing at each locus, the association tests relied only on the typed subset. In a later genetic analysis, fewer N-insertions in productive TCRs were reported among donors in an Asian-associated ancestry cluster than the roughly 700-donor mean. In this cohort, only TCR beta chains were sequenced, and detectable features were limited by the absence of alpha or paired-chain data. According to a later analysis, most CMV-associated TCR beta chains appeared to be HLA-restricted, and the HLA associations seemed to be driven largely by CMV exposure. In a later analysis, HLA-associated TCR beta chains showed more clonal expansion and lower generation probabilities than non-associated chains that were equally common. Most TCR sequences were seen in very few donors, while some public TCRs were found in many individuals. When HLA alleles, especially DR and DQ, strongly co-occurred, attributing TCR associations to individual alleles was difficult. For the cohort, immune exposure information was limited to CMV serostatus. A group of highly shared sequence variants was considered likely to be a technical artifact of the sequencing pipeline. Because the 87-base-pair reads could not distinguish some IMGT-functional V segments, including TRBV6-2 and TRBV6-3, those segments were excluded. The earlier analysis of some 560 of the donors excluded some 15 rarely observed V segments, including chromosome 9 orphons, because counts were too low. In a later genetic analysis, a missense DCLRE1C variant was associated with V-gene and J-gene trimming of TCR beta chains, and the association was replicated in an independent cohort. Broadly in line with IMGT annotations, most TCR beta V segments showed up in productive rearrangements about 87% or about 30% of the time in an earlier analysis of about 500 of the donors. Sequencing depth was assumed to be roughly uniform across donors in the presence/absence analyses, though that assumption may not hold. According to a later analysis, parvovirus B19, influenza, CMV and Epstein-Barr virus appeared linked to several top co-occurrence clusters. In vitro tests confirmed that three of the cytomegalovirus-associated TCR beta chains recognize cytomegalovirus antigens. Specific HLA alleles were associated with 15,000 to 20,000 TCR beta sequences at a false discovery rate of 0.05 in a later analysis. The classifier was reported to diagnose cytomegalovirus status with high specificity and sensitivity in both the original cohort and the validation cohort. A total of 150 to 200 TCR beta chains were listed by the study as associated with cytomegalovirus. A further reported finding was that TCR beta sequences accurately predicted the HLA-A and HLA-B alleles for most subjects in the first cohort. A later analysis found that TCR association rates varied across HLA loci, with DRB1 alleles showing the most associated TCRs and HLA-C alleles the fewest.

This receptor was taken from a man aged 40-50 years in good health and CMV-seronegative. The chain is made from TRBV5-1 and TRBJ2-1, and TRBD1 may be the D gene, going by 6 matching bases. Sequencing was done on a sample of PBMCs. The DNA sequence is TGCGCCAGCAGTTTGACAACAGGGACGCTTACCTACAATGAGCAGTTCTTC. It translates to CASSLTTGTLTYNEQFF.